The rows below give T cell receptor beta chains drawn from one sample of a study of CXCR3-negative and CXCR3-positive naive CD8 T cells. TCRdb reprocessed the 5' RACE reads and stores each CDR3 protein as one record, lacking DNA. Here the sample table reports around 160,000 distinct CDR3 sequences. The specimen was naive CXCR3+ CD8+ T cells from blood. The receptors originated from a human donor in good health. Some clones in this sample may be carry-over from other donors' samples. CDR3s include the opening cysteine and the closing phenylalanine or tryptophan. Each record gives: V gene, J gene, CDR3 protein.

v_call: TRBV29-1
j_call: TRBJ2-4
cdr3_aa: CSVEEATGRERNIQYF

v_call: TRBV7-2
j_call: TRBJ1-1
cdr3_aa: CDSSLMSGTEAFF

v_call: TRBV28
j_call: TRBJ1-5
cdr3_aa: CASSLGGAVQPQHF

v_call: TRBV12-3/TRBV12-4
j_call: TRBJ2-7
cdr3_aa: CASSTSETYEQYF

v_call: TRBV5-1
j_call: TRBJ2-7
cdr3_aa: CASRLAGGSYEQYF

v_call: TRBV5-1
j_call: TRBJ2-7
cdr3_aa: CASSWGGNEQYF

v_call: TRBV27
j_call: TRBJ2-7
cdr3_aa: CASSFTGGGYEQYF

v_call: TRBV11-2
j_call: TRBJ2-3
cdr3_aa: CASSELASTDTQYF

v_call: TRBV12-3/TRBV12-4
j_call: TRBJ2-3
cdr3_aa: CASSVGTVSTDTQYF

v_call: TRBV28
j_call: TRBJ2-6
cdr3_aa: CASSPRVPGANVLTF

v_call: TRBV5-1
j_call: TRBJ1-2
cdr3_aa: CASSDGTRYGYTF

v_call: TRBV20-1
j_call: TRBJ2-1
cdr3_aa: CSASGLAGNNEQFF

v_call: TRBV5-1
j_call: TRBJ1-1
cdr3_aa: CASSPTPGQAGYDMNTEAFF

v_call: TRBV6-2/TRBV6-3
j_call: TRBJ2-7
cdr3_aa: CASSYPPGTAHEQYF

v_call: TRBV29-1
j_call: TRBJ2-7
cdr3_aa: CSARQGRSDEQYF

v_call: TRBV29-1
j_call: TRBJ1-1
cdr3_aa: CSVGHMNTEAFF

v_call: TRBV29-1
j_call: TRBJ1-2
cdr3_aa: CSALPPGTERGYTF